The clone carrying this T cell receptor (beta chain) appeared once. Its antigen is not known. This sample is part of a study of shared clonotypes between healthy human individuals. The data were produced by immunoSEQ multiplex PCR, yet TCRdb's version contains in-frame clones alone and is incomplete. Here the sample spans about 2.1 million clones, 85% to 95% being singletons. The CDR3 extends over 15 amino acids. V lost 1 base, J lost 0 bases, and 9 bases lay in between. Germline V CDR1 and CDR2: SGHAT, FQDESV (reference sequence). Naive-designated CD8 cells lacked CD45RO, were positively enriched for CCR7, and omitted terminally differentiated effector memory CD45RA+ cells. Recent acute infections and vaccinations were absent in the healthy HIV-negative adult donors. Study conclusions and caveats: Clonotypes shared by all four donors outscored non-shared clonotypes in generation probability. Several donors held around 5% of naive CD4 clonotypes in common.

The chain couples TRBV11-1 to TRBJ1-2; D unresolved. This clonotype originated in a young man in good health. Some clones in this sample may be carry-over from other donors' samples. Sequencing input: naive CD8+ T cells from PBMCs. CDR3 amino acids: CASSLDAETNYGYTF. In nucleotides, the CDR3 is TGTGCCAGCAGCTTAGATGCAGAAACTAACTATGGCTACACCTTC. Filled out from reference TRBV11-1 and TRBJ1-2, the complete variable domain reads EAEVAQSPRYKITEKSQAVAFWCDPISGHATLYWYRQILGQGPELLVQFQDESVVDDSQLPKDRFSAERLKGVDSTLKIQPAELGDSAMYLCASSLDAETNYGYTFGSGTRLTVV.